Each of the 9 T cell receptor beta chains below was sequenced from the same sample in a study of blood T cell repertoires in COVID-19. Generated by immunoSEQ multiplex PCR, the TCRdb table keeps only in-frame clones and is missing some. The sample lists about 500,000 clones, around 87% occurring once. The sample consisted of PBMCs or T cells enriched from blood (not recorded which). These receptor sequences come from a woman under 30 who had recovered from COVID-19.

The table lists this clone with a count of one. The chain joins TRBV4-1 to TRBJ1-3, with 8 bases fitting TRBD1. The V and J ends lost 4 bases and 2 bases, in that order; junction bases with no gene match: 13. The CDR3 covers 18 residues. In germline, CDR1 is MGHRA, CDR2 YSYEKL. CDR3 amino acids: CASSRLTGARNTGNTIYF. The CDR3 region has the DNA TGCGCCAGCAGCCGATTGACAGGGGCCCGAAATACTGGAAACACCATATATTTT.

This clone was seen once. The genes are TRBV30 and TRBJ2-2, with 8 bases identical to TRBD1. This CDR3 is built from 18 residues. V shed 2 bases and J 5 bases; nucleotides not matched to a gene: 16. The germline CDR1 and CDR2 sequences are GTSNPN and SVGIG (reference sequence). The chain's CDR3 is CAWSLRTGMSGLTGELFF. CDR3 nucleotides: TGTGCCTGGAGTCTCCGGACAGGGATGAGTGGGTTAACCGGGGAGCTGTTTTTT.

The gene calls are TRBV5-4 and TRBJ2-3; D call uncertain. This CDR3 has 12 amino acids. Trimming removed 4 bases at V and 8 bases at J, with 11 bases between. Germline V gene sequence: CDR1 SGHNT, CDR2 YYREEE (reference sequence). DNA for the CDR3: TGTGCCAGCAGCCTTTCTCAGGCTACGCAGTATTTT. It encodes CASSLSQATQYF.

The genes are TRBV20-1 and TRBJ1-6; tentative D call: TRBD1 (6 bases). Trimming took 3 bases from V and 2 from J, leaving 20 bases between them. The CDR3 extends over 18 amino acids. Germline lookup yields CDR1 DFQATT and CDR2 SNEGSKA (reference sequence). CDR3 protein: CSASTDSAGAPYNSPLHF. In DNA form, the CDR3 reads TGCAGTGCTAGTACCGATAGTGCGGGGGCCCCCTATAATTCACCCCTCCACTTT.

The chain recombines TRBV5-5 with TRBJ2-6, with TRBD2 as a possible D gene (6 bases). Germline CDR1 is SGHKS and CDR2 is YYEKEE (reference sequence). The CDR3 has 16 residues. V was cut by 6 bases and J by 4 bases, with 17 bases left in between. The CDR3 is CASTLGGPTGANVLTF. CDR3 sequence (DNA): TGTGCCAGCACCCTGGGGGGTCCCACCGGGGCCAACGTCCTGACTTTC.

The V and J genes are TRBV28 and TRBJ1-5; TRBD1 matches 8 bases. The germline V gene has CDR1 MDHEN and CDR2 SYDVKM. V trimming: 1 base; J trimming: 5 bases; junction bases outside the gene matches: 4. The CDR3 length is 15 residues. CDR3: CASSLSGGRDQPQHF. For the CDR3, the DNA is TGTGCCAGCAGTTTATCAGGGGGCCGGGATCAGCCCCAGCATTTT.

This clone showed up many times. The same CDR3 can be traced to other DNA sequences in this sample. The chain couples TRBV4-1 to TRBJ1-1; 9 positions match TRBD1. The germline V gene encodes CDR1 MGHRA and CDR2 YSYEKL. CDR3 size: 15 residues. Trimming at V came to 0 bases and at J to 2 bases, leaving 1 base not matched to a gene. CDR3 sequence: CASSQEGQGNTEAFF. In DNA form, the CDR3 reads TGCGCCAGCAGCCAAGAGGGACAGGGCAACACTGAAGCTTTCTTT.

J is TRBJ1-3 and V is TRBV7-6; TRBD1 matches 7 bases. CDR1 is SGHVS and CDR2 is FNYEAQ in the germline V gene. The CDR3 is made up of 20 amino acids. The V segment lost 0 bases and the J segment 3 bases; nucleotides outside the gene matches: 17. This chain's CDR3 is CASSLAIFEGAGMHGNTIYF. The CDR3 coding sequence is TGTGCCAGCAGCTTAGCGATTTTCGAGGGGGCAGGAATGCATGGAAACACCATATATTTT.

CDR3 sequence: CATSRGRADLNYGYTF. In nucleotides, the CDR3 is TGTGCCACCAGCAGAGGCAGGGCGGACCTAAACTATGGCTACACCTTC. This rearrangement joins TRBV15 to TRBJ1-2; TRBD1 is a possible D gene (5 bases). CDR3 length: 16 amino acids. The V gene lost 1 base and the J gene lost 2 bases, with 14 bases spanning the gap. Germline V gives CDR1 LNHNV, CDR2 YYDKDF (reference sequence). Filled out from reference TRBV15 and TRBJ1-2, the complete variable domain reads DAMVIQNPRYQVTQFGKPVTLSCSQTLNHNVMYWYQQKSSQAPKLLFHYYDKDFNNEADTPDNFQSRRPNTSFCFLDIRSPGLGDTAMYLCATSRGRADLNYGYTFGSGTRLTVV.